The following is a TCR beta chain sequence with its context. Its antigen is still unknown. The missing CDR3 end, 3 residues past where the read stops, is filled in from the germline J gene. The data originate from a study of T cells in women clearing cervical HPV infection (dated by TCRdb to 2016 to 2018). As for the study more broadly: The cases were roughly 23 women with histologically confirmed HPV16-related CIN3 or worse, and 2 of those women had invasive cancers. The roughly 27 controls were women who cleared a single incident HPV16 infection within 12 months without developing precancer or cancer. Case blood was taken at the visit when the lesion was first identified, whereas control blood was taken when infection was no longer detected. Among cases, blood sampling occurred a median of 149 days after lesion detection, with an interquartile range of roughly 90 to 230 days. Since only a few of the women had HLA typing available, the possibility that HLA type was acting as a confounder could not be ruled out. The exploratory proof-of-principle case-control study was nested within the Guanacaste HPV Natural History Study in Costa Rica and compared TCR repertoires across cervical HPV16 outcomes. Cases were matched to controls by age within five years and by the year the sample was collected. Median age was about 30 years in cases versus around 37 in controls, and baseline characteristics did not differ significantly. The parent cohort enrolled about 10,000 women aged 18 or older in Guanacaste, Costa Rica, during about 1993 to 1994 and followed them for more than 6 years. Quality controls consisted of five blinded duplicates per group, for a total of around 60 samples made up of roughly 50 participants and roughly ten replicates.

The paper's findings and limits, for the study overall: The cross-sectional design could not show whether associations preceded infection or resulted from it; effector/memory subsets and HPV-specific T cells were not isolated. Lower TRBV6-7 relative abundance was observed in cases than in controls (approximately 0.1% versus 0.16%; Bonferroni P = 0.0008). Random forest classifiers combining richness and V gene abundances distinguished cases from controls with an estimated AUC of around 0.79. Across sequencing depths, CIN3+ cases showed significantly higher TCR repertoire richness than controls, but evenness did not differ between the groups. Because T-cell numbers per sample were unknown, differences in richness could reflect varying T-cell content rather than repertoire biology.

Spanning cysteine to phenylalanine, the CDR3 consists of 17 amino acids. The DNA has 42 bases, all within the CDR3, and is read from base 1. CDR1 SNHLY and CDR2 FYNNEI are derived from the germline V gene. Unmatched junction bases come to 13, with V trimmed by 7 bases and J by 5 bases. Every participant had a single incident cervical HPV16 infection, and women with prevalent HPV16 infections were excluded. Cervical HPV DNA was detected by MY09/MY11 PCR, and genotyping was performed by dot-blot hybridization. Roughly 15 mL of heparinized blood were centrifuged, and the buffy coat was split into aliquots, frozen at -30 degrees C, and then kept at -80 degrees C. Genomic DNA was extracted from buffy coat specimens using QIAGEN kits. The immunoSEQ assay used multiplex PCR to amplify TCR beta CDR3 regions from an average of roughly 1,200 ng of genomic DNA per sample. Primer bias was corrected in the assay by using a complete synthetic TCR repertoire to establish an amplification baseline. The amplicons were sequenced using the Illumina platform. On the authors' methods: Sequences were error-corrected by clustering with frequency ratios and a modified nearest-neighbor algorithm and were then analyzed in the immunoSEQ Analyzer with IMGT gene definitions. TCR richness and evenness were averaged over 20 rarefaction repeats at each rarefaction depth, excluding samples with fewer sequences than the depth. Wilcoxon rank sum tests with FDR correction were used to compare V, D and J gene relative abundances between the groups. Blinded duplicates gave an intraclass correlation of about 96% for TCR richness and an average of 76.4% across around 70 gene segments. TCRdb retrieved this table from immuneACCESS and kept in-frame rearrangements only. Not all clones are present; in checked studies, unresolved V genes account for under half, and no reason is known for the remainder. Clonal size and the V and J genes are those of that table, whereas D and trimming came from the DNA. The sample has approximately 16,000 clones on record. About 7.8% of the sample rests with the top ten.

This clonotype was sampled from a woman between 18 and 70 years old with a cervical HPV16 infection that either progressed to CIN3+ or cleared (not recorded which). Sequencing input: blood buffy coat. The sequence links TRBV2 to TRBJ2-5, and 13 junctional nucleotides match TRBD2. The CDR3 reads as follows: CASTRGELAGGRETQYF. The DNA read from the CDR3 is TGTGCCAGCACCCGGGGGGAACTAGCGGGGGGGCGGGAGACC.